This T cell receptor (beta chain) was sequenced for a study of blood T cell repertoires in COVID-19. Background on the study: Samples came from the United States, Italy and Spain, spanning acute and convalescent COVID-19. T cells, B-cell-depleted T cells, or PBMCs supplied cDNA or gDNA.

In the authors' methods: Amplification from reference gene primers served as the basis for estimated nucleated cell counts. Produced via immunoSEQ multiplex PCR; TCRdb's table is partial and in-frame only. V, J and clone size reflect that table, while D and trimming were determined from the DNA. In the table there are roughly 100,000 clones, around 92% of which are singletons. This CDR3 has 16 amino acids. Germline CDR1 is KGHSH and CDR2 is LQKENI. J gave up 2 bases and V 6 bases, and 12 bases lay outside the gene matches. The TCR comes from a woman aged 60-70 years with acute or convalescent COVID-19. The material sequenced was peripheral blood. This rearrangement joins TRBV18 to TRBJ1-2; TRBD1 matches at 7 bases. CDR3 in amino acids: CASSPIPGQLNYGYTF. DNA for the CDR3: TGTGCCAGCTCTCCTATCCCGGGACAGTTAAACTATGGCTACACCTTC.